The present TCR beta chain was sequenced within a study of cytomegalovirus exposure and HLA in healthy donors. Points on this clone: What it recognizes is unknown.

These donors counted as nominally healthy when sampled, but unrecorded immune exposures were likely. Findings of the study overall: The study dropped some indistinguishable V segments, TRBV6-2 and TRBV6-3 among them.

The V and J ends lost 4 bases and 2 bases, in that order; junction bases with no gene match: 1. From germline, CDR1 is SGHDN and CDR2 FVKESK. The CDR3 has 14 amino acids. This PCR relied on a set of 60 Vbeta primers and 13 Jbeta primers. The assay was immunoSEQ multiplex PCR, and TCRdb's table has in-frame clones only and misses some. This table has over 100,000 clones, approximately 69% appearing once. The rearrangement links TRBV14 to TRBJ2-1; 8 bases match TRBD2. Sequenced sample: PBMCs. The TCR was taken from a middle-aged man in good health and CMV-seropositive. The CDR3 reads CASSRAGAYNEQFF. For the CDR3, the DNA is TGTGCCAGCAGCCGAGCGGGGGCCTACAATGAGCAGTTCTTC.